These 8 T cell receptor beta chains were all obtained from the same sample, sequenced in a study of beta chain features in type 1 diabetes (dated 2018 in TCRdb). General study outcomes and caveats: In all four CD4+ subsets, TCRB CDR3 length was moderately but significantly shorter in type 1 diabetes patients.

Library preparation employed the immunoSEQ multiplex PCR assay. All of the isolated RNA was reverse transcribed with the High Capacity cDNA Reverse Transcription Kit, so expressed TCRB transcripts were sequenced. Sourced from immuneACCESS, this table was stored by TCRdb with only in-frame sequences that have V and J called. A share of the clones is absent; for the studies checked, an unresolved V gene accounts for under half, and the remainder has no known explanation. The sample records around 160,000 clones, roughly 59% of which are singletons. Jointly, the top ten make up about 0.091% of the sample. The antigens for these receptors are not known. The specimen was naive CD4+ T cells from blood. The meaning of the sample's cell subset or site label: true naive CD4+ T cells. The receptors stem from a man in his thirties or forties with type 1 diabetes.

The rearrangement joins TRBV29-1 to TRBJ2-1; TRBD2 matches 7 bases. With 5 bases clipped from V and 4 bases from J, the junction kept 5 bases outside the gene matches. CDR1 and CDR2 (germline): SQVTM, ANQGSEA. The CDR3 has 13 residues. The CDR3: CSVLASGYNEQFF. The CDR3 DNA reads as TGCAGCGTTCTGGCTAGCGGATACAATGAGCAGTTCTTC.

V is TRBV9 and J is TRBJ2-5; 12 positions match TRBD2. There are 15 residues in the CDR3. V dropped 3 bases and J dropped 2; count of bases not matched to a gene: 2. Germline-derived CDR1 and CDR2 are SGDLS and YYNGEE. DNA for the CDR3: TGTGCCAGCAGCGCGACTAGCGGGGGACAAGAGACCCAGTACTTC. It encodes CASSATSGGQETQYF.

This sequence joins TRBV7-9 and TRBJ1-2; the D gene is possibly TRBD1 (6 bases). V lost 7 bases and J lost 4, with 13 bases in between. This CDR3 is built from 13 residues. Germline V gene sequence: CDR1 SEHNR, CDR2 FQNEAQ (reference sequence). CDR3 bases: TGTGCCAGCACCAGGGACACCACCTATGGCTACACCTTC. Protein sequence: CASTRDTTYGYTF.

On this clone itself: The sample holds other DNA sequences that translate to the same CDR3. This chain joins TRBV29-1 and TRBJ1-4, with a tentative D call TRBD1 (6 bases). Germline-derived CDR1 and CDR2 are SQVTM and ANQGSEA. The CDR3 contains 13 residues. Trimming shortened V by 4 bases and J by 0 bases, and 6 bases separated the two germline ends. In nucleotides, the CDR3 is TGCAGCGTTGGACAGGCAACTAATGAAAAACTGTTTTTT. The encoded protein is CSVGQATNEKLFF.

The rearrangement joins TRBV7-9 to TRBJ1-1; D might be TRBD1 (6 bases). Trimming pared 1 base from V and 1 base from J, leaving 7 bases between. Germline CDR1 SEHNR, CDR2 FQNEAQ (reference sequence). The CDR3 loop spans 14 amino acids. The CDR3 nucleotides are TGTGCCAGCAGCTTAGGGACAGCGAACACTGAAGCTTTCTTT. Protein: CASSLGTANTEAFF. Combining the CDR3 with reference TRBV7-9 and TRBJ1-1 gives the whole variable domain DTGVSQNPRHKITKRGQNVTFRCDPISEHNRLYWYRQTLGQGPEFLTYFQNEAQLEKSRLLSDRFSAERPKGSFSTLEIQRTEQGDSAMYLCASSLGTANTEAFFGQGTRLTVV.

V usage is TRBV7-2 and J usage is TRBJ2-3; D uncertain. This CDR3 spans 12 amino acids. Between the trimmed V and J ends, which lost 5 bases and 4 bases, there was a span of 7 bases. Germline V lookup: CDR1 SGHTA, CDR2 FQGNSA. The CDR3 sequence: CASSPQPDTQYF. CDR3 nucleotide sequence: TGTGCCAGCAGCCCCCAGCCAGATACGCAGTATTTT.

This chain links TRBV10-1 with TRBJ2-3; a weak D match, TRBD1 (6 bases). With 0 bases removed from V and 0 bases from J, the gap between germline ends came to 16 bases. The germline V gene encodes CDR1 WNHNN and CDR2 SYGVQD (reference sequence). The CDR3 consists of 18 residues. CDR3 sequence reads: CASSESTGQQSSTDTQYF. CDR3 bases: TGCGCCAGCAGTGAGTCGACAGGACAGCAGAGTAGCACAGATACGCAGTATTTT.

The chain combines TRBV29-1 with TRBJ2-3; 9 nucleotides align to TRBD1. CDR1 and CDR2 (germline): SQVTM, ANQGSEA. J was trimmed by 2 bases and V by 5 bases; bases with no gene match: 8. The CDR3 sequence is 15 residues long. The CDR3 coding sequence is TGCAGCGTTCCGGACAGGGGAAGACCCACAGATACGCAGTATTTT. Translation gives CSVPDRGRPTDTQYF.